The 30 T cell receptor beta chains below come from one sample, sequenced in a study of Ad26.COV2.S vaccination and SARS-CoV-2 variants. The treatment: about 20 received Ad26.COV2.S at low or high dose, single or two shots; several received placebo; per-sample allocation not given. Day 63 after the first injection of vaccine or placebo was the sampling time. Sequencing was performed with immunoSEQ multiplex PCR; in TCRdb, only in-frame clones are kept and a portion is missing. The sample consists of fewer than 400,000 clones, around four fifths of them appearing once. This material consisted of peripheral blood, taken in a trial of Ad26.COV2.S vaccine versus placebo. These TCRs come from a person aged 18-60 years who received the Ad26.COV2.S COVID-19 vaccine or a placebo.

The chain carries TRBV10-1 and TRBJ2-7, with 9 bases identical to TRBD2. Losses at the gene ends were 7 bases for V and 4 bases for J; bases not matched to a gene: 11. CDR3 length: 15 amino acids. Looked up from germline, CDR1 is WNHNN and CDR2 is SYGVQD (reference sequence). CDR3 in amino acids: CASIGGGALRYEQYF. The CDR3 nucleotides read TGCGCCAGCATTGGCGGGGGGGCCCTTCGATACGAGCAGTACTTC.

The chain uses TRBV25-1 and TRBJ1-1; weak D call: TRBD1 (6 bases). The germline V gene has CDR1 MGHDK and CDR2 SYGVNS. This CDR3 has 13 residues. V was trimmed by 2 bases and J by 3 bases, leaving 7 bases between them. The CDR3 DNA reads as TGTGCCAGCAGTGAAAGGGGGTACACTGAAGCTTTCTTT. Protein: CASSERGYTEAFF. Filled out from reference TRBV25-1 and TRBJ1-1, the complete variable domain reads EADIYQTPRYLVIGTGKKITLECSQTMGHDKMYWYQQDPGMELHLIHYSYGVNSTEKGDLSSESTVSRIRTEHFPLTLESARPSHTSQYLCASSERGYTEAFFGQGTRLTVV.

This sequence joins TRBV2 and TRBJ1-5; 9 bases are shared with TRBD1. The ends lost 6 bases at V and 6 bases at J; junction bases unmatched: 9. Germline V gene lookup returns CDR1 SNHLY and CDR2 FYNNEI. The CDR3 sequence is 15 residues long. CDR3 in amino acids: CASSPMGQGGQPQHF. The CDR3, as DNA: TGTGCCAGCAGCCCTATGGGACAGGGTGGTCAGCCCCAGCATTTT.

This chain connects TRBV28 to TRBJ1-2, with D perhaps TRBD1 (5 bases). The CDR3 is 16 residues long. Germline CDR1 MDHEN, CDR2 SYDVKM. The V end was cut by 2 bases, the J end by 4 bases, with 17 bases between. Here the CDR3 reads CASSLRPPADSYGYTF. CDR3 coding DNA: TGTGCCAGCAGTTTAAGACCGCCCGCCGACAGCTATGGCTACACCTTC.

The V and J genes are TRBV4-2 and TRBJ2-3, with 7 bases matching TRBD2. The germline CDR1 and CDR2 sequences are LGHNA and YNFKEQ. Trimming cost V 4 bases and J 6 bases; bases outside gene matches: 16. This CDR3 is built from 17 residues. CDR3 in amino acids: CASSLIGTTLNQDTQYF. CDR3 bases: TGTGCCAGCAGCCTCATTGGGACTACCCTAAACCAGGATACGCAGTATTTT.

The chain couples TRBV5-1 to TRBJ1-4, with TRBD1 as a possible D gene (5 bases). The germline V and J ends were trimmed by 6 bases and 3 bases, with 15 bases remaining between them. Germline CDR1 and CDR2: SGHRS and YFSETQ. This CDR3 is 15 amino acids long. CDR3 in DNA: TGCGCCAGCACCCCCCGGGGCCGAGCTAATGAAAAACTGTTTTTT. Translation: CASTPRGRANEKLFF.

This chain links TRBV5-1 with TRBJ2-7; perhaps TRBD2 as D (6 bases). Germline lookup yields CDR1 SGHRS and CDR2 YFSETQ. The CDR3 consists of 14 residues. Deletions cut 4 bases from V and 6 bases from J, with 17 bases between. As DNA, the CDR3 is TGCGCCAGCAGCACGGGGGACTCGACCCGCGAGCAGTACTTC. Its protein is CASSTGDSTREQYF.

The J gene is TRBJ1-3, the V gene TRBV9; TRBD1 is a possible D gene (5 bases). Germline assignment: CDR1 SGDLS and CDR2 YYNGEE. V lost 0 bases to trimming and J lost 2 bases, with 12 bases between them. This CDR3 contains 16 residues. The CDR3 sequence is CASSVGSGHAGNTIYF. The CDR3 nucleotides are TGTGCCAGCAGCGTAGGATCCGGACACGCTGGAAACACCATATATTTT.

The chain uses TRBV5-1 and TRBJ1-3; D uncertain. Trimming left V 0 bases short and J 0 bases short, with 10 bases between. The CDR3 consists of 16 residues. Germline-derived CDR1 and CDR2 are SGHRS and YFSETQ. CDR3 nucleotide sequence: TGCGCCAGCAGCTTGGTATCCGGGAGCTCTGGAAACACCATATATTTT. Its translation is CASSLVSGSSGNTIYF.

The chain has TRBV7-2 and TRBJ2-5; 10 bases fit TRBD1. Germline loops: CDR1 SGHTA, CDR2 FQGNSA. This CDR3 has 14 amino acids. The V and J ends lost 5 bases and 5 bases, in that order; junction bases with no gene match: 5. DNA for the CDR3: TGTGCCAGCAGCCGTCGACAGGGGGCGGAGACCCAGTACTTC. Protein sequence: CASSRRQGAETQYF.

This sequence joins TRBV2 and TRBJ1-6; D perhaps matches TRBD1 (6 bases). The length of the CDR3 is 12 residues. The V end was cut by 8 bases, the J end by 9 bases, with 11 bases between. Germline V gene sequence: CDR1 SNHLY, CDR2 FYNNEI. The CDR3 protein is CASSGHSSPLHF. Here the CDR3 DNA reads TGTGCCAGCTCGGGACATAGTTCACCCCTCCACTTT. The full variable domain, rest sourced from reference TRBV2 and TRBJ1-6, is EPEVTQTPSHQVTQMGQEVILRCVPISNHLYFYWYRQILGQKVEFLVSFYNNEISEKSEIFDDQFSVERPDGSNFTLKIRSTKLEDSAMYFCASSGHSSPLHFGNGTRLTVT.

The genes are TRBV18 and TRBJ2-1; D remains ambiguous. Looked up from germline, CDR1 is KGHSH and CDR2 is LQKENI. The V end lost 0 bases, the J end lost 3 bases, and 12 bases lay between the germline ends. The CDR3 extends over 16 amino acids. The CDR3 nucleotides read TGTGCCAGCTCACCACCGGGAAGCTCCATCTACAATGAGCAGTTCTTC. Residues: CASSPPGSSIYNEQFF.

The V and J genes are TRBV11-3 and TRBJ1-3; D is unresolved. Germline V gene sequence: CDR1 SGHNT, CDR2 YENEEA. This CDR3 spans 15 amino acids. Trimming removed 5 bases from V and 9 bases from J, with 20 bases in between. Here the CDR3 reads CASSPDWLRSGTIYF. For the CDR3, the DNA is TGTGCCAGCAGCCCTGACTGGCTTCGTAGCGGCACCATATATTTT.

The chain carries TRBV12-3 or TRBV12-4 and TRBJ2-2; D is uncertain. With 6 bases removed from V and 7 bases from J, the gap between germline ends came to 6 bases. CDR3 length: 11 amino acids. The CDR3 DNA reads TGTGCCAGCAGAAAAGGCGGGGAGCTGTTTTTT. As protein: CASRKGGELFF.

This rearrangement joins TRBV20-1 to TRBJ1-2, with TRBD1 as a possible D gene (6 bases). Germline loops: CDR1 DFQATT, CDR2 SNEGSKA (reference sequence). V was cut by 6 bases and J by 8 bases, with 10 bases left in between. This CDR3 contains 10 residues. CDR3 bases: TGCAGTGCAGGGGGGGTGGGCTACACCTTC. Protein: CSAGGVGYTF.

The V and J genes are TRBV4-1 and TRBJ1-4; D remains unclear. Trimming shortened V by 0 bases and J by 7 bases, and 9 bases separated the two germline ends. The CDR3 runs to 14 residues. The germline V gene encodes CDR1 MGHRA and CDR2 YSYEKL. CDR3 nucleotide sequence: TGCGCCAGCAGCCAAGATCCTAGGGTTGAAAAACTGTTTTTT. Translation gives CASSQDPRVEKLFF.

This chain uses TRBV7-3 with TRBJ2-3; TRBD2 might be the D (6 bases). This CDR3 region has 14 residues. V was shortened by 5 bases and J by 2 bases, with 11 bases between the two germline ends. CDR1 is SGHTA, CDR2 FQGTGA, per germline. The CDR3 DNA reads TGTGCCAGCAGCCAAGGGACTGCCACAGATACGCAGTATTTT. Residues: CASSQGTATDTQYF.

The chain joins TRBV19 to TRBJ2-6; D unclear. Germline V gene data show CDR1 as LNHDA and CDR2 as SQIVND (reference sequence). The CDR3 sequence is 15 residues long. V lost 2 bases to trimming and J lost 0 bases, with 5 bases between them. DNA for the CDR3: TGTGCCAGTAGTATAACTCCCTCTGGGGCCAACGTCCTGACTTTC. It encodes CASSITPSGANVLTF.

A note on this clone: A read error may produce the germline difference seen at one junction end. V is TRBV5-1 and J is TRBJ1-1; the match to TRBD1 covers 7 bases. Germline CDR1 is SGHRS and CDR2 is YFSETQ. The CDR3 is made up of 13 amino acids. In nucleotides, the CDR3 is TGCACCAGCCGCCAGGGGGTGAACACTGAAGCTTTCTTT. Translation: CTSRQGVNTEAFF.

V usage is TRBV7-9 and J usage is TRBJ2-2; D remains ambiguous. The CDR3 is 14 amino acids. In germline, CDR1 is SEHNR, CDR2 FQNEAQ (reference sequence). V dropped 3 bases and J dropped 4 bases, with 9 bases sitting between them. As DNA, the CDR3 is TGTGCCAGCAGCTTGACGGGCTTCACCGGGGAGCTGTTTTTT. This gives the protein CASSLTGFTGELFF.

The chain combines TRBV5-3 with TRBJ1-2; unclear D gene. TRBV5-3 is marked as an open reading frame, function uncertain. Trimming took off 5 bases at V and 4 bases at J, with 12 bases between the two ends. The CDR3 extends over 13 amino acids. CDR3 sequence: CARSSPVPYGYTF. CDR3 coding DNA: TGTGCCAGAAGTTCTCCGGTTCCCTATGGCTACACCTTC.

V gene TRBV5-1 combines with J gene TRBJ2-2; D remains unclear. V was cut by 2 bases and J by 4 bases, with 9 bases left in between. This CDR3 is 14 amino acids long. Germline CDR1 SGHRS, CDR2 YFSETQ. CDR3 region: CASSLATPTGELFF. As DNA, the CDR3 is TGCGCCAGCAGCTTAGCTACCCCCACCGGGGAGCTGTTTTTT.

This chain uses TRBV27 with TRBJ1-4; 7 bases are a match to TRBD1. Germline CDR1 is MNHEY and CDR2 is SMNVEV (reference sequence). The V gene end was trimmed by 4 bases and the J gene end by 0 bases; junction bases not matched to a gene: 11. The CDR3 length is 18 residues. The CDR3 region is CASSSIRDSDATNEKLFF. The CDR3 DNA follows: TGTGCCAGCAGTTCCATCCGGGACAGTGATGCAACTAATGAAAAACTGTTTTTT.

The J gene is TRBJ1-2, the V gene TRBV28, with D possibly being TRBD1 (6 bases). Trimming removed 3 bases from V and 8 bases from J, with 13 bases in between. The CDR3 sequence is 13 residues long. Per the germline V gene, CDR1 is MDHEN and CDR2 is SYDVKM. The CDR3 DNA reads as TGTGCCAGCAGTTTTTCGTCGACAGGAGGCTACACCTTC. Amino acid sequence: CASSFSSTGGYTF.

In the case of this clone: The sample carries other DNA sequences with the same CDR3. V usage is TRBV9 and J usage is TRBJ1-5; unclear D gene. This CDR3 has 12 amino acids. V lost 2 bases to trimming and J lost 4 bases, with 4 bases between them. The V gene's germline CDR1 is SGDLS and CDR2 YYNGEE. CDR3 in amino acids: CASSVGNQPQHF. The CDR3 DNA sequence: TGTGCCAGCAGCGTCGGTAATCAGCCCCAGCATTTT.

This chain uses TRBV5-1 with TRBJ2-3; possibly TRBD1 or TRBD2 for D (5 bases each). Germline-derived CDR1 and CDR2 are SGHRS and YFSETQ. V shed 0 bases and J shed 0 bases, with 8 bases lying between them. This CDR3 spans 15 amino acids. CDR3 nucleotides: TGCGCCAGCAGCTTGGACCGGGACAGCACAGATACGCAGTATTTT. This translates into CASSLDRDSTDTQYF.

In this sample, this clone turned up once. The chain is built from TRBV12-3 or TRBV12-4 and TRBJ1-4; no clear D gene. The germline V and J ends were trimmed by 2 bases and 8 bases, with 9 bases remaining between them. There are 13 residues in the CDR3. The CDR3 spells CASSLYRREKLFF. The DNA for the CDR3 is TGTGCCAGCAGTTTATACAGAAGGGAAAAACTGTTTTTT.

J is TRBJ2-5 and V is TRBV3-1 (or the pseudogene TRBV3-2); D may be TRBD1 or TRBD2 (5 bases each). The V gene's germline CDR1 is LGHDT and CDR2 YNNKEL (reference sequence). The CDR3 runs to 13 residues. V lost 1 base and J 10 bases, leaving 13 bases between the germline ends. CDR3 DNA: TGTGCCAGCAGCCAAGCGATTGGGACGGTCCAGTACTTC. This gives the protein CASSQAIGTVQYF.

The table lists this clone with a count of one. The chain is built from TRBV5-6 and TRBJ2-1, with a tentative D call TRBD2 (5 bases). This CDR3 is built from 11 residues. Germline V gene data show CDR1 as SGHDT and CDR2 as YYEEEE. Trimming left V 0 bases short and J 10 bases short, with 5 bases between. This CDR3 is CASSLGEEQFF. In DNA form, the CDR3 reads TGTGCCAGCAGCTTGGGGGAGGAGCAGTTCTTC.

The sample holds a few counts of this clone. This rearrangement joins TRBV11-2 to TRBJ1-2; a weak D match, TRBD1 (6 bases). The CDR3 contains 12 residues. Germline V CDR1 and CDR2: SGHAT, FQNNGV. V was pared by 3 bases and J by 10 bases, with 12 bases between. CDR3 loop: CASSLGQGDYTF. CDR3 nucleotide sequence: TGTGCCAGCAGCTTGGGACAAGGAGACTACACCTTC.